Listed below are T cell receptor beta chains from one sample, sequenced in a study of identical twins. TCRdb used MiXCR to reprocess the 5' RACE reads, holding one entry per CDR3 protein. The data contain 1.5 million to 2 million distinct CDR3 sequences, around 33% of them singletons. The sample comprised cord blood. The receptors originated from a newborn girl in good health. Both conserved end residues are part of each CDR3. Fields, in order: J gene, clone size, D gene, V gene, CDR3 protein, CDR3 DNA. A D gene is named only where the DNA matches it firmly. Size tells how often a clone was seen (once, few, many) or the class of an expanded clone, and some rows leave it out.

TRBJ2-3 | NA | TRBD1 | TRBV3-1 | CASSQHRGRVPDTQYF | TGTGCCAGCAGCCAGCACAGGGGGCGCGTGCCAGATACGCAGTATTTT
TRBJ2-1 | NA | NA | TRBV28 | CASSYGLRAIPYNEQFF | TGTGCCAGCAGTTATGGGTTGAGGGCCATACCCTACAATGAGCAGTTCTTC
TRBJ2-7 | NA | NA | TRBV12-3/TRBV12-4 | CASRGYGDTYEQYF | TGTGCCAGCAGGGGATACGGGGACACCTACGAGCAGTACTTC
TRBJ2-5 | many | TRBD2 | TRBV12-3/TRBV12-4 | CASSFYGGREETQYF | TGTGCCAGCAGTTTCTATGGCGGGAGGGAAGAGACCCAGTACTTC
TRBJ1-2 | NA | NA | TRBV4-1 | CAGSPGAGRGPNYGYTF | TGCGCCGGCAGCCCGGGCGCGGGGAGAGGTCCTAACTATGGCTACACCTTC
TRBJ2-1 | few | TRBD2 | TRBV28 | CASNMGRGRAYNEQFF | TGTGCCAGCAATATGGGGCGCGGGAGGGCCTACAATGAGCAGTTCTTC
TRBJ2-7 | NA | NA | TRBV24-1 | CATSEDPRSPYNEQYF | TGTGCCACCAGTGAGGACCCCCGCAGCCCCTACAATGAGCAGTACTTC
TRBJ2-1 | NA | TRBD2 | TRBV20-1 | CSAREKLAARYNEQFF | TGCAGTGCTAGAGAGAAACTAGCGGCCAGATACAATGAGCAGTTCTTC
TRBJ2-3 | NA | TRBD2 | TRBV28 | CASGGESGPRTDTQYF | TGTGCCAGCGGGGGGGAGAGCGGCCCCCGCACAGATACGCAGTATTTT
TRBJ1-1 | NA | NA | TRBV30 | CATWVGTEAFF | TGTGCCACGTGGGTGGGCACTGAAGCTTTCTTT
TRBJ1-4 | few | TRBD1 | TRBV18 | CASSPLGGTAVEKLFF | TGTGCCAGCTCACCACTCGGGGGGACAGCGGTTGAAAAACTGTTTTTT
TRBJ2-7 | NA | TRBD2 | TRBV6-1 | CASSGLLAGGPYEQYF | TGTGCCAGCAGTGGCCTCCTAGCGGGGGGGCCGTACGAGCAGTACTTC
TRBJ2-4 | many | NA | TRBV12-3/TRBV12-4 | CASRLAKNIQYF | TGTGCCAGCAGACTAGCCAAAAACATTCAGTACTTC
TRBJ2-1 | NA | TRBD2 | TRBV7-2 | CASSSRLAGTNNEQFF | TGTGCCAGCAGCTCGAGACTAGCGGGGACGAACAATGAGCAGTTCTTC
TRBJ1-2 | NA | NA | TRBV4-1 | CASSQPGRTNYGSTF | TGCGCCAGCAGCCAACCGGGTAGGACTAACTATGGCTCCACCTTC
TRBJ2-7 | NA | TRBD1 | TRBV18 | CASSPSRGLIYYEQYF | TGTGCCAGCTCACCCTCCAGGGGGCTAATCTACTACGAGCAGTACTTC
TRBJ2-1 | few | TRBD2 | TRBV3-1 | CASSQEGAGLYNEQFF | TGTGCCAGCAGCCAAGAAGGAGCGGGGTTGTACAATGAGCAGTTCTTC
TRBJ2-5 | few | NA | TRBV7-2 | CASSPRNVVYRETQYF | TGTGCCAGCAGCCCCCGTAACGTGGTGTACCGGGAGACCCAGTACTTC
TRBJ1-5 | NA | NA | TRBV20-1 | CSASPRDTDRISNQPQHF | TGCAGTGCTAGCCCCCGGGATACAGATAGGATAAGCAATCAGCCCCAGCATTTT
TRBJ2-1 | NA | NA | TRBV5-1 | CASSQGPSPSYNEQFF | TGCGCCAGCAGCCAAGGACCTAGCCCCTCCTACAATGAGCAGTTCTTC
TRBJ1-1 | few | NA | TRBV24-1 | CATADPGTEAFF | TGTGCCACCGCTGATCCAGGTACTGAAGCTTTCTTT
TRBJ2-3 | few | TRBD1 | TRBV4-2 | CASSQYPTTGGRDTQYF | TGTGCCAGCAGCCAATATCCAACCACAGGGGGCAGAGATACGCAGTATTTT
TRBJ2-1 | NA | NA | TRBV27 | CASSFWGSGYNEQFF | TGTGCCAGCAGTTTCTGGGGGTCAGGATACAATGAGCAGTTCTTC
TRBJ2-7 | NA | NA | TRBV5-1 | CASAMLSDHNEQYF | TGCGCCAGCGCAATGCTCTCCGACCACAATGAGCAGTACTTC
TRBJ1-4 | NA | NA | TRBV6-6 | CASSYSRGGHNEKLFF | TGTGCCAGCAGTTACTCCCGAGGGGGTCATAATGAAAAACTGTTTTTT
TRBJ2-1 | NA | TRBD2 | TRBV9 | CASSVAPISGRASGTYNEQFF | TGTGCCAGCAGCGTAGCTCCTATTAGCGGGAGGGCCTCAGGCACCTACAATGAGCAGTTCTTC
TRBJ2-5 | NA | NA | TRBV18 | CASSPRQIGETQYF | TGTGCCAGCTCACCACGCCAGATCGGGGAGACCCAGTACTTC
TRBJ2-7 | NA | TRBD1 | TRBV7-6 | CASSQQGPYEQYF | TGTGCCAGCAGCCAACAGGGGCCCTACGAGCAGTACTTC
TRBJ2-1 | NA | NA | TRBV20-1 | CSASTGLINEQFF | TGCAGTGCTAGTACGGGGTTAATCAATGAGCAGTTCTTC
TRBJ2-3 | few | NA | TRBV24-1 | CATGRGFADTQYF | TGTGCCACAGGCCGGGGGTTCGCAGATACGCAGTATTTT